What follows are 7 T cell receptor beta chains derived from one specimen sequenced in a study of regulatory T cells in long-lasting Graves disease. Building of the TCR beta libraries involved iRepertoire HTBI primers and Arm-PCR of CDR3 regions. TCRdb re-called the multiplex PCR reads through MiXCR, storing one row per CDR3 protein. The sample includes about 500,000 distinct CDR3 sequences, about 12% of them seen just once. Documented time point: newly diagnosed GD, antithyroid drugs for less than 3 months. Researchers made the TCR library from RNA that was extracted from PBMCs. The same specimen was also included in a second study, on T cells in Graves' hyperthyroidism and ophthalmopathy.

The sequences come from peripheral blood mononuclear cells (PBMCs), collected at new diagnosis, from a patient treated with antithyroid drugs. These receptors were taken from a woman aged 25 to 39 with Graves disease.

The table lists this clonotype with a few counts. The chain recombines TRBV20-1 with TRBJ1-5, with no clear D. The germline gives CDR1 DFQATT, CDR2 SNEGSKA (reference sequence). This CDR3 contains 14 residues. The V end lost 1 base, the J end lost 4 bases, and 11 bases lay between the germline ends. The chain's CDR3 is CSARVEMQNQPQHF. The CDR3, as DNA: TGCAGTGCTAGAGTAGAGATGCAGAATCAGCCCCAGCATTTT.

This clonotype occurred many times. This rearrangement joins TRBV12-3 or TRBV12-4 to TRBJ2-3, with D possibly matching TRBD1 (6 bases). The CDR3 is 18 amino acids. V was trimmed by 4 bases and J by 5 bases, leaving 25 bases between them. CDR3 sequence: CASSWGVGDTQGRDTQYF. Here the CDR3 DNA reads TGTGCCAGCAGTTGGGGAGTTGGGGACACGCAGGGAAGAGATACGCAGTATTTT.

This clonotype was found a few times. This chain uses TRBV7-2 with TRBJ2-7; D is possibly TRBD1 (5 bases). Looked up from germline, CDR1 is SGHTA and CDR2 is FQGNSA. There are 13 residues in the CDR3. Trimming removed 4 bases at V and 1 base at J, with 8 bases between. The CDR3 DNA is TGTGCCAGCAGCTCACAGGAATCCTACGAGCAGTACTTC. It is translated as CASSSQESYEQYF.

About this clonotype: A read error may explain this, as a much larger clone is one base away. The CDR3 DNA is TGTGCCAGCAGAGTAGGGGGGTTGGTCTACGAGCAGTTCTTC. This codes for CASRVGGLVYEQFF. This chain joins TRBV28 and TRBJ2-4; D may match TRBD1 or TRBD2 (6 bases each). The end of the DNA is better explained by TRBJ2-1, so the J call may be wrong. The CDR3 loop spans 14 amino acids. The V gene's germline CDR1 is MDHEN and CDR2 SYDVKM.

The chain couples TRBV28 to TRBJ1-1, with a weak D call TRBD1 (5 bases). Per germline, CDR1 MDHEN and CDR2 SYDVKM. V was shortened by 6 bases and J by 0 bases, with 14 bases between the two germline ends. The CDR3 runs 15 residues. CDR3 region: CASRVQAFLNTEAFF. In DNA form, the CDR3 reads TGTGCCAGCAGGGTACAGGCCTTTCTGAACACTGAAGCTTTCTTT.

This clonotype was seen a few times. The chain joins TRBV4-1 to TRBJ2-3; D is ambiguous. Trimming took 7 bases from V and 4 from J, leaving 15 bases between them. Germline lookup yields CDR1 MGHRA and CDR2 YSYEKL. The CDR3 contains 14 residues. In DNA, the CDR3 is TGCGCCAGCAAAACGGTCCAGGCAGCAGATACGCAGTATTTT. Residues: CASKTVQAADTQYF.

Many counts were recorded for this clonotype. The chain combines TRBV18 with TRBJ2-7; the D is unclear. Germline-derived CDR1 and CDR2 are KGHSH and LQKENI. V lost 5 bases, J lost 6 bases, and 14 bases lay in between. CDR3 length: 13 residues. In nucleotides, the CDR3 is TGTGCCAGCTCATCCAGCACGGGTTTCGAGCAGTACTTC. Its translation: CASSSSTGFEQYF.